Sequencing of this T cell receptor beta chain was carried out in a study of PD-1 blockade in classical Hodgkin lymphoma (dated by TCRdb to about 2020). The study in broad terms: To define a peripheral blood immune signature of response to PD-1 blockade in classical Hodgkin lymphoma, the study combined TCR beta sequencing with CyTOF.

Genomic DNA was extracted with the Qiagen DNeasy kit from unsorted PBMCs and from negatively selected CD4+ and CD8+ fractions. TCR beta CDR3 regions were subjected to amplification by immunoSEQ multiplex PCR with primers that anneal to V and J segments. Amplification bias was minimized using a synthetic immune receptor repertoire, and residual bias was removed computationally after sequencing. Processing in the source paper ran as follows. Custom Python scripts were used to quantify repertoire diversity as the Shannon entropy index. Unsorted, CD4+ and CD8+ repertoires were analyzed separately, except for combined analyses in which CD4+ and CD8+ sequences were merged in silico. What TCRdb holds here is the immuneACCESS table cut down to in-frame rearrangements. Part of the clones is not present; checked against another copy, under half of the missing clones reflect an unresolved V gene, and the others are unexplained. That table supplies the V and J calls and clone size; D and trimming were determined from the DNA. In all, the sample holds about 21,000 clones, and about 83% of those were seen once. The leading ten clones occupy roughly 7.4% of the sample.

V was cut back by 4 bases and J by 0 bases, leaving a gap of 8 bases between them. The CDR1 and CDR2 encoded by the germline V gene are SGDLS and YYNGEE. The CDR3 contains 14 residues, cysteine and phenylalanine counted. Only the CDR3 DNA stays, 42 bases, in frame from base 1. What the study reported, not specific to this receptor: Baseline TCR diversity was reported to be lower in newly diagnosed patients than in healthy donors and to be lower still in relapsed/refractory patients. The study was limited to a single clinical trial cohort, and causes of repertoire differences, possibly disease activity or prior therapy, remained undefined.

As for this clone: Its antigen specificity is not known. One base away there is no much larger clone; base qualities are not given.

Reading the label with the study, this specimen's time point is: newly diagnosed, previously untreated cHL patient sample. Using a Miltenyi CD8+ T cell isolation kit, CD8+ T cells were purified from thawed PBMCs through magnetic negative selection. As a comparison group for the relapsed/refractory trial patients, PBMCs from patients with newly diagnosed, previously untreated classical Hodgkin lymphoma were sequenced. Peripheral blood was collected in 8 mL Vacutainer Cell Preparation Tubes, from which PBMCs were isolated by centrifugation and then cryopreserved. Purified CD4+ and CD8+ fractions were prepared only for cases with an additional available PBMC sample. Magnetically labelled cells were removed on LS columns in a quadroMACS separator, and the flow-through was retained as the purified fraction.

This receptor was taken from a human donor with classical Hodgkin lymphoma. Sequenced input: CD8+ T cells from blood. The receptor chain draws on TRBV9 and TRBJ1-3, with no confident D gene call. CDR3 loop: CASSPPLSGNTIYF. Here is the DNA: TGTGCCAGCAGCCCCCCTCTCTCTGGAAACACCATATATTTT.